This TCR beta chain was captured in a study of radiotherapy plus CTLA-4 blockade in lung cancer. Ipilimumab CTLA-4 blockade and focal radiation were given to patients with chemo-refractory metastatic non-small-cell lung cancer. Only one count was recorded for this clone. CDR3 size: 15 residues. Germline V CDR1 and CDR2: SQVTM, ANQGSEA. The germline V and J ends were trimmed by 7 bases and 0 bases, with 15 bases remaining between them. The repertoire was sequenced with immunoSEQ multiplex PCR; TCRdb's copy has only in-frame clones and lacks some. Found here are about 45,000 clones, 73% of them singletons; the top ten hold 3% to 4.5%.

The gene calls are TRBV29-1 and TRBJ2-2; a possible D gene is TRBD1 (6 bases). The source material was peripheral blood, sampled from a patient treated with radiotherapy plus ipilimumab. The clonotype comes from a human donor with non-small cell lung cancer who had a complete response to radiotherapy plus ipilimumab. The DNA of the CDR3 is TGCAGCGCAACGAAGGACAGTGCGAACACCGGGGAGCTGTTTTTT. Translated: CSATKDSANTGELFF.